The 9 T cell receptor beta chains below were found in one sample sequenced in a study of blood T cell repertoires in COVID-19. Libraries were prepared by immunoSEQ multiplex PCR; TCRdb keeps only in-frame clonotypes and omits some of them. The table shows approximately 250,000 clones, with over 70% occurring only once. Sequenced input: peripheral blood. The receptors shown here come from a woman in her seventies with COVID-19, enrolled during active disease.

The chain has TRBV5-4 and TRBJ2-1; 10 bases line up with TRBD2. The ends lost 1 base at V and 6 bases at J; junction bases unmatched: 4. Germline loops: CDR1 SGHNT, CDR2 YYREEE (reference sequence). The CDR3 consists of 15 residues. Written as DNA, the CDR3 is TGTGCCAGCAGCTTGCTAGCGGGGGAAGCCAATGAGCAGTTCTTC. Its translation: CASSLLAGEANEQFF.

The CDR3 DNA is TGTGCCAGCAGCGGCAGGGGAGCCAATCAGCCCCAGCATTTT. It codes for CASSGRGANQPQHF. This chain uses TRBV6-2 or TRBV6-3 with TRBJ1-5; tentative D call: TRBD1 (6 bases). Germline CDR1 reads MNHEY; CDR2 reads SVGEGT. The CDR3 contains 14 residues. Deletions cut 6 bases from V and 3 bases from J, with 12 bases between.

This clone has only a few counts. This sequence joins TRBV20-1 and TRBJ1-4, with D possibly TRBD1 on 5 matching bases. Germline-derived CDR1 and CDR2 are DFQATT and SNEGSKA (reference sequence). The CDR3 is 11 residues long. CDR3 bases: TGCGTGGGTTACAGGTCTGAAAAACTGTTTTTT. This sequence encodes CVGYRSEKLFF.

A few counts support this clone. The rearrangement uses TRBV3-1 (or the pseudogene TRBV3-2) and TRBJ2-3; TRBD2 matches 11 bases. In germline, CDR1 is LGHDT, CDR2 YNNKEL (reference sequence). Trimming at V came to 2 bases and at J to 9 bases, leaving 7 bases not matched to a gene. This CDR3 is 15 amino acids long. The CDR3 spells CASSQNLAGGPTQYF. The CDR3 coding sequence is TGTGCCAGCAGCCAAAATCTAGCGGGAGGCCCCACGCAGTATTTT.

The chain combines TRBV27 with TRBJ1-2; TRBD1 is a possible D gene (6 bases). Trimming left V 5 bases short and J 8 bases short, with 27 bases between. CDR1 is MNHEY, CDR2 SMNVEV, per germline (reference sequence). This CDR3 is 17 amino acids long. The CDR3: CASSLRPGPQGYGGYTF. The CDR3 coding sequence is TGTGCCAGCAGTCTGCGTCCGGGTCCCCAGGGGTATGGAGGCTACACCTTC.

The V gene is TRBV6-5, the J gene TRBJ1-1; 7 positions agree with TRBD1. The V segment lost 5 bases and the J segment 5 bases; nucleotides outside the gene matches: 8. The CDR3 has 14 residues. Germline CDR1 and CDR2: MNHEY and SVGAGI. CDR3 region: CASSPQGGQTEAFF. The CDR3 bases are TGTGCCAGCAGTCCGCAAGGGGGCCAGACTGAAGCTTTCTTT.

The count of this clone is one. The V and J genes are TRBV6-5 and TRBJ2-1, with D maybe TRBD2 (7 bases). Trimming cost V 5 bases and J 6 bases, with 17 bases left between them. The V gene's germline CDR1 is MNHEY and CDR2 SVGAGI. The CDR3 extends over 15 amino acids. Here the CDR3 reads CASSRQGRGFNEQFF. DNA of the CDR3: TGTGCCAGCAGTCGTCAGGGGAGGGGATTCAATGAGCAGTTCTTC.

The J gene is TRBJ1-2, the V gene TRBV30; 9 nucleotides match TRBD1. The germline gives CDR1 GTSNPN, CDR2 SVGIG (reference sequence). After removal of 4 bases from V and 6 bases from J, the junction contained 6 bases not matched to a gene. The CDR3 totals 13 residues. CDR3 DNA sequence: TGTGCCTGGATTAGGGACAGGGTGAATGGCTACACCTTC. The encoded protein is CAWIRDRVNGYTF.

V and J are TRBV30 and TRBJ1-5; a weak D match, TRBD1 (5 bases). This CDR3 is built from 17 residues. V was trimmed by 1 base and J by 1 base, leaving 17 bases between them. Germline V gene data show CDR1 as GTSNPN and CDR2 as SVGIG (reference sequence). CDR3 region: CAWSEGRGGISNQPQHF. CDR3 in DNA: TGTGCCTGGAGTGAAGGACGGGGGGGTATAAGCAATCAGCCCCAGCATTTT.